The source of this TCR beta chain is a study of OX40 agonist ivuxolimab in advanced cancers. The V end lost 4 bases, the J end lost 4 bases, and 10 bases lay between the germline ends. This CDR3 is built from 13 residues. CDR1 and CDR2 from the germline V gene are MGHRA and YSYEKL. Patients had blood sampled at baseline and again on cycle 4 day 1 and cycle 7 day 1. This clone is deemed medium-sized. The protocol was immunoSEQ multiplex PCR, while the TCRdb copy is restricted to in-frame clones and leaves out a portion. The repertoire holds approximately 18,000 clones, less than 85% seen once, with around 45% in the top ten.

The genes are TRBV4-1 and TRBJ1-1; D possibly corresponds to TRBD1 (5 bases). The sample here was CD4+ or CD8+ T cells sorted from blood, taken in a trial of the OX40 agonist ivuxolimab. The source of this sequence is an adult with an advanced solid tumor such as melanoma, head and neck, liver or kidney cancer. The CDR3, as DNA: TGCGCCAGCAGCCTCAGGGAAATCACTGAAGCTTTCTTT. Its protein product is CASSLREITEAFF.